This TCR beta chain was recovered during a study of neurological immune-mediated disorders. Time point specified: longitudinal time-point 2. Serving as healthy controls were blood bank volunteers based in Maryland, USA. The unsorted libraries were produced from 2 million PBMCs held at -80 C. Trimming left V 6 bases short and J 4 bases short, with 4 bases between. Germline V gene sequence: CDR1 PRHDT, CDR2 FYEKMQ (reference sequence). The CDR3 is made up of 11 amino acids. This clonotype showed up many times. Template-switch 5'RACE cDNA synthesis added a 10-nucleotide unique molecular identifier. Every sequencing run generated over 160 million TCR-beta sequences from 15-18 subjects. TCRdb reanalysed the 5' RACE reads using MiXCR and keeps one entry per CDR3 protein. The table lists fewer than 70,000 distinct CDR3 sequences, 8.5% to 10% of them singletons.

The chain uses TRBV13 and TRBJ2-1; D is unresolved. This clonotype was obtained from a man aged 25-45 years in good health. Source material: PBMCs. The CDR3 spells CASSYYNEQFF. The CDR3 nucleotides are TGTGCCAGCAGTTATTACAATGAGCAGTTCTTC.